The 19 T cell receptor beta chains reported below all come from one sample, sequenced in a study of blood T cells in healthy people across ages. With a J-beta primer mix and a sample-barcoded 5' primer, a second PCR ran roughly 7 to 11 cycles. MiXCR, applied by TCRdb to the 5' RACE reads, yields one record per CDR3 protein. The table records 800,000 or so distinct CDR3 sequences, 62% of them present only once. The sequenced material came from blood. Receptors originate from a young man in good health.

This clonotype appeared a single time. The CDR3 reads CASSYLSQVGQPQHF. Written as DNA, the CDR3 is TGTGCCAGCAGTTACCTTTCCCAGGTGGGTCAGCCCCAGCATTTT. The chain recombines TRBV6-2 or TRBV6-3 with TRBJ1-5; D is unresolved. Per germline, CDR1 MNHEY and CDR2 SVGEGT. Trimming removed 2 bases from V and 6 bases from J, with 14 bases in between. The CDR3 loop spans 15 amino acids.

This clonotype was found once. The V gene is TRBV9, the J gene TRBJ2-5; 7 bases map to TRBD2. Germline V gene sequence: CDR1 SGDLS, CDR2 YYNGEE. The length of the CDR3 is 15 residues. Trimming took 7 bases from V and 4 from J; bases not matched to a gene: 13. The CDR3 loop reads CASLIEGLEPETQYF. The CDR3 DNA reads TGTGCCAGCCTAATAGAAGGACTAGAGCCAGAGACCCAGTACTTC.

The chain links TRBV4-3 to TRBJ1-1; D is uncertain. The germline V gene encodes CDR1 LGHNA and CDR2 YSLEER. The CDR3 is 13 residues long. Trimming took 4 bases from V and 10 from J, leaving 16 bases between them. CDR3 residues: CASSLGPSFGAFF. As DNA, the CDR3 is TGCGCCAGCAGCCTAGGGCCCAGTTTTGGAGCTTTCTTT.

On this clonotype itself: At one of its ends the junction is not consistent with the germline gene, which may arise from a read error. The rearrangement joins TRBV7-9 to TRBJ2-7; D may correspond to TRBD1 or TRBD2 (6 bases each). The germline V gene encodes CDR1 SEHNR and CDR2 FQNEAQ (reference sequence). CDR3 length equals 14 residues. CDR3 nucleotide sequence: TGTGCCAGCACCTTAATGGGGGGCCTATACGAGCAGTACTTC. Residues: CASTLMGGLYEQYF.

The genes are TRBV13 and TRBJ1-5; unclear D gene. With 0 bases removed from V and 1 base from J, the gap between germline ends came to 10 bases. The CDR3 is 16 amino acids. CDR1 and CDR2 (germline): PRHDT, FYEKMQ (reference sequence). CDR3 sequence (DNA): TGTGCCAGCAGCTTAGGGGGATTCAGGAGCAATCAGCCCCAGCATTTT. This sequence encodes CASSLGGFRSNQPQHF.

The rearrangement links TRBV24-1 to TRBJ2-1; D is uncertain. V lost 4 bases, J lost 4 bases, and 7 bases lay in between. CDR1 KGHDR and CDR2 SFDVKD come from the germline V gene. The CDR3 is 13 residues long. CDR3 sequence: CATSESAYNEQFF. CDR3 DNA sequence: TGTGCCACCAGTGAGTCTGCGTACAATGAGCAGTTCTTC.

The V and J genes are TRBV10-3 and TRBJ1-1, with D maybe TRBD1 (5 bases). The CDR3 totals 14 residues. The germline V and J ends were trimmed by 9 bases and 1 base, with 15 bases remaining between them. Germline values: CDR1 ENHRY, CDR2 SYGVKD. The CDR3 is CAIAGTGQNTEAFF. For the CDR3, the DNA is TGTGCCATAGCCGGGACGGGGCAGAACACTGAAGCTTTCTTT.

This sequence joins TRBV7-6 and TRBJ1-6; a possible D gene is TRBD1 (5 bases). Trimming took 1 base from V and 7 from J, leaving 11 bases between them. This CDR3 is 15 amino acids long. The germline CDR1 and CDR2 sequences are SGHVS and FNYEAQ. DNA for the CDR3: TGTGCCAGCAGCTTAGATGCCAGGGACAATTCACCCCTCCACTTT. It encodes CASSLDARDNSPLHF.

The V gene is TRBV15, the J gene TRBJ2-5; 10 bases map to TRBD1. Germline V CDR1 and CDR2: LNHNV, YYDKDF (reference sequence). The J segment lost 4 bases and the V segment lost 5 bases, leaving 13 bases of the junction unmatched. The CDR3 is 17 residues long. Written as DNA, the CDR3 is TGTGCCACCAGCGGCCACACCGGGACAGGGGAAGGAGAGACCCAGTACTTC. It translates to CATSGHTGTGEGETQYF.

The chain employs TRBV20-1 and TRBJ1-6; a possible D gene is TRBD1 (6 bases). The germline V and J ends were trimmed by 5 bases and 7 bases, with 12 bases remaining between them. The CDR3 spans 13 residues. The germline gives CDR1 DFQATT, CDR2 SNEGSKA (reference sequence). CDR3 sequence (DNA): TGCAGTGCTCCCGACGGGGGCAATTCACCCCTCCACTTT. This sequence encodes CSAPDGGNSPLHF.

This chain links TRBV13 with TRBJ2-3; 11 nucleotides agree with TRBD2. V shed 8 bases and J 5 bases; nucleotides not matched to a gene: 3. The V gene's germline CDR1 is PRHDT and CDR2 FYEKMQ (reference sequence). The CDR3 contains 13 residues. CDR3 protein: CASVAGGRDTQYF. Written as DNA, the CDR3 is TGTGCCAGCGTAGCGGGGGGGCGAGATACGCAGTATTTT. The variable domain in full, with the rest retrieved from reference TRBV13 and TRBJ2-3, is AAGVIQSPRHLIKEKRETATLKCYPIPRHDTVYWYQQGPGQDPQFLISFYEKMQSDKGSIPDRFSAQQFSDYHSELNMSSLELGDSALYFCASVAGGRDTQYFGPGTRLTVL.

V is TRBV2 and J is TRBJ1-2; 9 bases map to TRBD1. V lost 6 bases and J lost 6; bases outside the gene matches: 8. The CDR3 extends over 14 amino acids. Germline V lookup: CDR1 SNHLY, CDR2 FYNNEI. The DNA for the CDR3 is TGTGCCAGCAGAGAGAGACAGGGGGTGAATGGCTACACCTTC. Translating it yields CASRERQGVNGYTF.

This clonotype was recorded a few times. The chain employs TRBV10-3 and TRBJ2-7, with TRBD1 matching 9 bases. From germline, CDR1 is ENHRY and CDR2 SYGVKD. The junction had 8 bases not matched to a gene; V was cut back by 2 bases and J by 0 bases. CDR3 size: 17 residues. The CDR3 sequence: CAISEPGQGISSYEQYF. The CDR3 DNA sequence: TGTGCCATCAGTGAGCCCGGACAGGGGATCAGCTCCTACGAGCAGTACTTC.

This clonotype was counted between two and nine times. The CDR3 DNA sequence: TGCGCCAGCAGCAATAGGGAGAAGTATTCACCCCTCCACTTT. This sequence encodes CASSNREKYSPLHF. The chain links TRBV4-3 to TRBJ1-6; D is uncertain. V was trimmed by 5 bases and J by 8 bases, leaving 13 bases between them. This CDR3 spans 14 amino acids. CDR1 and CDR2 from the germline V gene are LGHNA and YSLEER.

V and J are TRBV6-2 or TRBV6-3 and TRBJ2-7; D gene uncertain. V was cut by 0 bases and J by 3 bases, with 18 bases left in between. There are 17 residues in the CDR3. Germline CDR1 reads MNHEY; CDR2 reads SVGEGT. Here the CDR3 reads CASSYSGPNMYDYEQYF. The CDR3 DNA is TGTGCCAGCAGTTACTCAGGGCCTAATATGTACGACTACGAGCAGTACTTC.

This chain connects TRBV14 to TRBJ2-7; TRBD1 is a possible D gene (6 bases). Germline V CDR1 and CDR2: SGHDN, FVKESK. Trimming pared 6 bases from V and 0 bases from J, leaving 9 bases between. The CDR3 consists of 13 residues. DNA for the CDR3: TGTGCCAGCAGGGACAGTCTCTCCTACGAGCAGTACTTC. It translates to CASRDSLSYEQYF.

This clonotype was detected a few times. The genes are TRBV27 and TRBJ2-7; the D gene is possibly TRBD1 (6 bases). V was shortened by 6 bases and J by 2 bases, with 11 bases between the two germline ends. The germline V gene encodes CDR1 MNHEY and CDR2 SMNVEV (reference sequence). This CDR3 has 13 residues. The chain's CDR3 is CASSQGRPYEQYF. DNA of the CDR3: TGTGCCAGCAGCCAGGGGCGACCCTACGAGCAGTACTTC.

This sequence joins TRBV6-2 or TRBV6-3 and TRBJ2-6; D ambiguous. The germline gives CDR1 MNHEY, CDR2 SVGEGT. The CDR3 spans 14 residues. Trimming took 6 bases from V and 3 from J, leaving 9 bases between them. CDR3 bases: TGTGCCAGCAGCGAGGTTGTTGGGGCCAACGTCCTGACTTTC. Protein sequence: CASSEVVGANVLTF.

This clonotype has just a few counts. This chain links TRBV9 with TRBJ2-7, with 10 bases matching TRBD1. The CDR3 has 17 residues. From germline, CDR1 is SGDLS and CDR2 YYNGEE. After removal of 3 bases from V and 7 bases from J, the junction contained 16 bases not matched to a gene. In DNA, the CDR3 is TGTGCCAGCAGCGGTGGAGTGGGGACAGGGGACTTGAAAGAGCAGTACTTC. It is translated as CASSGGVGTGDLKEQYF.